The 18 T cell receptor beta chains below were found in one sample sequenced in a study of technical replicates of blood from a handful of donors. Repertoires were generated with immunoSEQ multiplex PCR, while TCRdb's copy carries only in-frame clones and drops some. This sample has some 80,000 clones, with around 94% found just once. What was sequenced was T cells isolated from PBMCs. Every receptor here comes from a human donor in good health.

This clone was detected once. CDR3 in amino acids: CASSLTGQGYYEQYF. The CDR3 nucleotides are TGTGCCAGCAGTTTGACGGGACAGGGATACTACGAGCAGTACTTC. This chain connects TRBV27 to TRBJ2-7; TRBD1 matches 9 bases. This CDR3 region has 15 residues. Germline assignment: CDR1 MNHEY and CDR2 SMNVEV (reference sequence). The trim removed 3 bases at V and 3 bases at J, leaving 6 bases unmatched.

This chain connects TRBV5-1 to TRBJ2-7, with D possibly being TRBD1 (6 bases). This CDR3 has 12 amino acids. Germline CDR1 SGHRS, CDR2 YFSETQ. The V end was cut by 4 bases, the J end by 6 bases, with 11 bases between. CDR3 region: CASSPDSPEQYF. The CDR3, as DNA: TGCGCCAGCAGCCCGGACAGCCCCGAGCAGTACTTC.

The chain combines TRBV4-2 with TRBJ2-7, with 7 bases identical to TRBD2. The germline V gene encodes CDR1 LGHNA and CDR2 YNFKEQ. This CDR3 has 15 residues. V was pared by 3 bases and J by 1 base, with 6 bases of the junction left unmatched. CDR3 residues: CASSHPASGSYEQYF. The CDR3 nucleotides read TGTGCCAGCAGCCATCCGGCTAGCGGATCCTACGAGCAGTACTTC.

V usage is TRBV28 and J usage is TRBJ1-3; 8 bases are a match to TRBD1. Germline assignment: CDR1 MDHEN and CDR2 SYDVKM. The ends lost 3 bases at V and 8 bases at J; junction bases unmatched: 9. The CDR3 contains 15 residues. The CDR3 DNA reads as TGTGCCAGCAGTTTTCTTGGACAGGGTGCAGACACCATATATTTT. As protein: CASSFLGQGADTIYF. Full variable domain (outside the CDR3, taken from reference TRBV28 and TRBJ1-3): DVKVTQSSRYLVKRTGEKVFLECVQDMDHENMFWYRQDPGLGLRLIYFSYDVKMKEKGDIPEGYSVSREKKERFSLILESASTNQTSMYLCASSFLGQGADTIYFGEGSWLTVV.

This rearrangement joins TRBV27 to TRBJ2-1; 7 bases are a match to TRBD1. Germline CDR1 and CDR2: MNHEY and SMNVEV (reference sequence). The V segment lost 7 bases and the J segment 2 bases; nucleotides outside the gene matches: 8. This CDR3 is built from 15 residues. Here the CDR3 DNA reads TGTGCCAGCACTAAGACAGGGATCACCTACAATGAGCAGTTCTTC. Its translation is CASTKTGITYNEQFF.

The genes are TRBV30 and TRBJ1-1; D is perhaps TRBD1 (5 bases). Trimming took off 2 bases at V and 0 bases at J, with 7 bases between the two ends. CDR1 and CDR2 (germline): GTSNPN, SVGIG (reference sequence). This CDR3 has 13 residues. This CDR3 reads CAWSSQVNTEAFF. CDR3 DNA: TGTGCCTGGAGTTCACAGGTGAACACTGAAGCTTTCTTT.

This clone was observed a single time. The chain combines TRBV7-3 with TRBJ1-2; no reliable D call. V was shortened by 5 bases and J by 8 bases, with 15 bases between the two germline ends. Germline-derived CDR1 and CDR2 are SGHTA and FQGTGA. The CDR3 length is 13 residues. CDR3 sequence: CASSPGSGFGYTF. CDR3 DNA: TGTGCCAGCAGCCCCGGATCGGGATTCGGCTACACCTTC.

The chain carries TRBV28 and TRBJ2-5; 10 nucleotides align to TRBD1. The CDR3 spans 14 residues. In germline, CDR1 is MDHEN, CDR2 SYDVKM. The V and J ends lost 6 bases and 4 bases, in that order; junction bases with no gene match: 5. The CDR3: CASRSTGGSETQYF. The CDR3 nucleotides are TGTGCCAGCAGATCGACAGGGGGCTCAGAGACCCAGTACTTC. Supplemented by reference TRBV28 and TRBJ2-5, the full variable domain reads DVKVTQSSRYLVKRTGEKVFLECVQDMDHENMFWYRQDPGLGLRLIYFSYDVKMKEKGDIPEGYSVSREKKERFSLILESASTNQTSMYLCASRSTGGSETQYFGPGTRLLVL.

In nucleotides, the CDR3 is TGCGCCAGCAGCCCAGGACAGGGTTGGGGCTATGGCTACACCTTC. It translates to CASSPGQGWGYGYTF. This chain joins TRBV4-3 and TRBJ1-2; 8 nucleotides agree with TRBD1. The length of the CDR3 is 15 residues. Germline lookup yields CDR1 LGHNA and CDR2 YSLEER. V trimming: 4 bases; J trimming: 4 bases; junction bases outside the gene matches: 8.

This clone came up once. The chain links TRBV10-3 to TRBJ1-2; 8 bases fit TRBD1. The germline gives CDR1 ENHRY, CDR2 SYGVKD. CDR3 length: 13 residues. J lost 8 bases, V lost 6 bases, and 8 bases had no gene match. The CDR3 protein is CAIREGRGQGYTF. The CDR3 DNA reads TGTGCCATCAGAGAAGGCAGGGGGCAAGGCTACACCTTC.

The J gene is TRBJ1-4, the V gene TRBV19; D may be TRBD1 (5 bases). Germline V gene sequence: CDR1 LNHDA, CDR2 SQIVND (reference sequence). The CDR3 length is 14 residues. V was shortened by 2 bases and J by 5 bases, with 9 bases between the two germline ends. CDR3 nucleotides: TGTGCCAGTAGTATACCAGGGCCAAATGAAAAACTGTTTTTT. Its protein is CASSIPGPNEKLFF.

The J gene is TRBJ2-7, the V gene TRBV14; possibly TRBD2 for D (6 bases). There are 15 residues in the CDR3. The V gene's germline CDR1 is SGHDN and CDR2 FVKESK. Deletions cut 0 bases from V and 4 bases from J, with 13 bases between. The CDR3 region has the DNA TGTGCCAGCAGCCAAGATTCCAGGGACTGGTACGAGCAGTACTTC. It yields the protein CASSQDSRDWYEQYF.

The CDR3 bases are TGTGCCAGCAGCTTTCGGGGAACAGATACGCAGTATTTT. This encodes CASSFRGTDTQYF. The chain recombines TRBV7-2 with TRBJ2-3; D might be TRBD2 (5 bases). The CDR3 has 13 residues. Deletions cut 3 bases from V and 3 bases from J, with 7 bases between. In germline, CDR1 is SGHTA, CDR2 FQGNSA.

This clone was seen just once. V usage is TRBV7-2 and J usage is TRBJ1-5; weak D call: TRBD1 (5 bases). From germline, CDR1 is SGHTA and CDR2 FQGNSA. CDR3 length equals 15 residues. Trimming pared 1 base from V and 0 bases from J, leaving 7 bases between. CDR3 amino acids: CASSLDRSSNQPQHF. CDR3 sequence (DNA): TGTGCCAGCAGCTTAGACAGGTCTAGCAATCAGCCCCAGCATTTT.

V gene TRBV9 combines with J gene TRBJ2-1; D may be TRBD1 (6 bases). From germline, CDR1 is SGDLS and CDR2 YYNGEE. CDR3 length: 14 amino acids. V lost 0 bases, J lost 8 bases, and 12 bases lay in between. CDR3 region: CASSVVGTGYEQFF. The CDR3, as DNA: TGTGCCAGCAGCGTAGTAGGAACAGGGTATGAGCAGTTCTTC.

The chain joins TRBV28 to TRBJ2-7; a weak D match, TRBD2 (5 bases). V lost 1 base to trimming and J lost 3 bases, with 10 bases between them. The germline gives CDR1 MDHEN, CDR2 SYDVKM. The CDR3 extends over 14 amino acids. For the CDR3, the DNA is TGTGCCAGCAGTTTATTGCGGGCGAGCTACGAGCAGTACTTC. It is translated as CASSLLRASYEQYF.

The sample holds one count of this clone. The chain's CDR3 is CASSQDPVQLYEQYF. CDR3 sequence (DNA): TGCGCCAGCAGCCAAGATCCAGTACAGCTCTACGAGCAGTACTTC. The chain recombines TRBV4-1 with TRBJ2-7; D uncertain. The CDR3 has 15 residues. Between the trimmed V and J ends, which lost 0 bases and 3 bases, there was a span of 12 bases. Germline loops: CDR1 MGHRA, CDR2 YSYEKL.

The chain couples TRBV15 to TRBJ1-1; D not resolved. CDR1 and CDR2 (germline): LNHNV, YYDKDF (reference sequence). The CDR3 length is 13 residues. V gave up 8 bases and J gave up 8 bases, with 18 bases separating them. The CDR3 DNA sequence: TGTGCCACCGCGAGACATCCCCTGGCCGAAGCTTTCTTT. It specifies CATARHPLAEAFF.